This TCR beta chain was recorded in a study of tumor-infiltrating lymphocytes in primary liver carcinoma. Study background: The study reported T1-T3 N0M0 tumors spanning 4.2 to 10 cm. Samples gave roughly 3.65 to 7.5 million productive TCRbeta reads, similar across tissue types.

The table lists this clonotype with a few counts. Trimming removed 5 bases from V and 2 bases from J; junction bases left unmatched: 6. CDR1 SGHAT and CDR2 FQNNGV come from the germline V gene. The CDR3 is 15 residues long. With roughly 0.5 ug total RNA as template and a constant-region primer, TCR beta cDNA was made. Slightly modified ARM-PCR, run as three nested multiplex PCR rounds, produced the TCR beta libraries. TRBV1-TRBV30 forward and Cbeta reverse primers drove the first two approximately 11-cycle rounds. TCRdb reanalysed the multiplex PCR reads using MiXCR and keeps one entry per CDR3 protein. This sample has about 190,000 distinct CDR3 sequences, with just under 85% found just once. Co-extraction yielded RNA and DNA from around 20-30 mg of unsorted bulk tissue. There were only treatment-naive patients, all with chronic HBV infection. Samples came from superior, inferior, lateral poles and tumor centre.

The rearrangement uses TRBV11-2 and TRBJ2-5, with TRBD1 matching over 9 bases. What was sequenced was tumor tissue from primary liver carcinoma. This TCR derives from a man in his forties with primary liver carcinoma and hepatitis B virus infection. The CDR3 sequence: CASSGTGSRQETQYF. CDR3 DNA: TGTGCCAGCAGCGGGACAGGGAGCAGGCAAGAGACCCAGTACTTC.